This is a list of T cell receptor beta chains from one sample in a study of blood T cell repertoires in COVID-19. Profiling relied on immunoSEQ multiplex PCR, and the TCRdb table lists in-frame clones only, not all of them. The data show 60,000 to 80,000 clones, approximately 89% seen once. Sequencing was carried out using peripheral blood. These receptors were collected from a woman between 65 and 79 years old with acute or convalescent COVID-19. Both conserved end residues are part of each CDR3. D genes are given only for firm matches. A clone size is listed for some rows: how often the clone was seen (once, few, many), or a class if it is expanded.

TRBV5-6,.,TRBD1,TRBJ1-1,TGTGCCAGCAGCCCCGGACAGGGGTTCCCTGAAGCTTTCTTT,CASSPGQGFPEAFF
TRBV6-5,once,.,TRBJ1-1,TGTGCCAGCAGTTACTCGATATGGACAGTTGAAACTGAAGCTTTCTTT,CASSYSIWTVETEAFF
TRBV2,.,.,TRBJ1-6,TGTGCCACTGCGAAGACAGGAAACTATAATTCACCCCTCCACTTT,CATAKTGNYNSPLHF
TRBV6-5,once,TRBD1,TRBJ1-5,TGTGCCAGCAGTTATGGGCAGGGGGATAGTCAGCCCCAGCATTTT,CASSYGQGDSQPQHF
TRBV28,.,.,TRBJ1-5,TGTGCCAGCAGTAGTGGGGGGGACAATCAGCCCCAGCATTTT,CASSSGGDNQPQHF
TRBV28,.,TRBD1,TRBJ1-4,TGTGCCAGCGGCTTAGTAGGACAGGGGGCAGGCGAAAAACTGTTTTTT,CASGLVGQGAGEKLFF
TRBV9,once,.,TRBJ1-5,TGTGCCAGCAGCGTAGGGACTGGCAATCAGCCCCAGCATTTT,CASSVGTGNQPQHF
TRBV7-2,.,.,TRBJ2-7,TGTGCCAGCAGCTTAGCTCCCTTCCTCCGTGAGCAGTACTTC,CASSLAPFLREQYF
TRBV6-6,.,TRBD2,TRBJ2-1,TGTGCCAGCAGTTCCACTAGCGGGAGTAATGAGCAGTTCTTC,CASSSTSGSNEQFF
TRBV6-5,.,.,TRBJ2-2,TGTGCCATCACGACAGACACCGGGGAGCTGTTTTTT,CAITTDTGELFF
TRBV11-2,.,.,TRBJ1-1,TGTGCCAGCAGCTTAGGAGAGACGGGGGCTGAAGCTTTCTTT,CASSLGETGAEAFF
TRBV19,.,TRBD1,TRBJ1-2,TGTGCCAGTAGGCCGTACAGGGGTGACTATGGCTACACCTTC,CASRPYRGDYGYTF
TRBV28,.,TRBD1,TRBJ1-5,TGTGCCAGCAGCCCCAACCTCGGACAGGGATTAAGTCAGCCCCAGCATTTT,CASSPNLGQGLSQPQHF
TRBV2,.,TRBD2,TRBJ2-7,TGTGCCAGCAGTCAGACATATCTGGCGGGGGACTTC,CASSQTYLAGDF
TRBV19,.,TRBD1,TRBJ2-6,TGTGCCAGTAGTTCGGGACAGCACGTCGGGGCCAACGTCCTGACTTTC,CASSSGQHVGANVLTF
TRBV7-6,.,TRBD2,TRBJ2-7,TGTGCCAGCAGCTTAGCGACTAGCGGAAACTACGAGCAGTACTTC,CASSLATSGNYEQYF
TRBV7-2,once,.,TRBJ1-4,TGTGCCAGCAGCTTAACAGGGAGAAATGAAAAACTGTTTTTT,CASSLTGRNEKLFF
TRBV19,.,.,TRBJ2-7,TGTGCCAGTACGGGAAGCTCCTACGAGCAGTACTTC,CASTGSSYEQYF
TRBV11-2,.,.,TRBJ1-3,TGTGCCAGCAGCTTAGGTGCGGATCCTTCGCCTGGAAACACCATATATTTT,CASSLGADPSPGNTIYF
TRBV2,.,.,TRBJ2-2,TGTGCCAGCAGCGAGACAGGATTGAACACCGGGGAGCTGTTTTTT,CASSETGLNTGELFF
TRBV10-3,.,TRBD1,TRBJ1-2,TGTGCCATCAGTGAGGGGGACAGGGTCCGGGGCTACACCTTC,CAISEGDRVRGYTF
TRBV7-2,.,TRBD2,TRBJ2-3,TGTGCCAGCAGCCCCCAGATCGGGAGGGCGGAAACAGATACGCAGTATTTT,CASSPQIGRAETDTQYF
TRBV6-5,.,.,TRBJ2-3,TGTGCCAGCAAGGGGGACACGCCTCTCCTAGATACGCAGTATTTT,CASKGDTPLLDTQYF
TRBV12-3/TRBV12-4,.,.,TRBJ2-1,TGTGCCAGCAGCTGGAGGGATGAGCAGTTCTTC,CASSWRDEQFF
TRBV4-1,.,TRBD1,TRBJ2-2,TGCGCCAGCAGCCCAGGACAGGGTGTCACCGGGGAGCTGTTTTTT,CASSPGQGVTGELFF
TRBV28,.,TRBD1,TRBJ1-1,TGTGCCACCGGGGACAGGGGGTGGGACACTGAAGCTTTCTTT,CATGDRGWDTEAFF
TRBV18,.,.,TRBJ1-1,TGTGCCAGCTCACAGAGCGGGGGGCTGAGCACTGAAGCTTTCTTT,CASSQSGGLSTEAFF